This T cell receptor (beta chain) was identified during a study of blood T cell repertoires in COVID-19. Across the study: The samples span acute and convalescent COVID-19 from the United States, Italy and Spain. T cells, B-cell-depleted T cells, or PBMCs provided the cDNA or gDNA that served as material.

Study processing details: Counts of nucleated cells, estimated from reference gene primer amplification, were obtained. TCRdb's copy holds only in-frame clones and misses some; the assay was immunoSEQ multiplex PCR. The V and J calls and clone size come from that table; D and trimming were worked out from the DNA. Among about 220,000 clones, 84% were seen once, and the ten largest hold roughly 2.3%. The count of this clone is one. The sequence was obtained from an older woman with acute or convalescent COVID-19. The material sequenced was peripheral blood.

The CDR3 DNA follows: TGTGCCAGCAGCCTTCAGGGGAGTGGCTATGGCTACACCTTC. Protein: CASSLQGSGYGYTF. The chain uses TRBV7-9 and TRBJ1-2, with D possibly TRBD1 on 6 matching bases. Germline CDR1 is SEHNR and CDR2 is FQNEAQ (reference sequence). This CDR3 is built from 14 residues. The V and J ends lost 5 bases and 4 bases respectively, with 14 bases between them.